These 29 T cell receptor beta chains originate from one sample sequenced in a study of T cell changes during pregnancy in multiple sclerosis. The data were produced by immunoSEQ multiplex PCR, yet TCRdb's version contains in-frame clones alone and is incomplete. The top ten clones hold approximately 8.3% of a sample with 30,000 to 40,000 clones, 90% to 95% of them seen once. Source: CD8+ T cells from peripheral blood mononuclear cells, taken in the third trimester of pregnancy. These receptors were taken from a female donor with multiple sclerosis, enrolled in a pregnancy study.

This rearrangement joins TRBV11-2 to TRBJ1-6; 8 nucleotides line up with TRBD1. The CDR3 runs to 16 residues. Trimming removed 5 bases from V and 3 bases from J; junction bases left unmatched: 6. The germline gives CDR1 SGHAT, CDR2 FQNNGV. CDR3 nucleotides: TGTGCCAGCAGCCGGGACAGGTCCTTCTATAATTCACCCCTCCACTTT. Its translation: CASSRDRSFYNSPLHF. Full variable domain (outside the CDR3, taken from reference TRBV11-2 and TRBJ1-6): EAGVAQSPRYKIIEKRQSVAFWCNPISGHATLYWYQQILGQGPKLLIQFQNNGVVDDSQLPKDRFSAERLKGVDSTLKIQPAKLEDSAVYLCASSRDRSFYNSPLHFGNGTRLTVT.

The chain joins TRBV7-6 to TRBJ2-3; 7 bases are a match to TRBD1. Losses at the gene ends were 6 bases for V and 0 bases for J; bases not matched to a gene: 6. The CDR3 is made up of 15 amino acids. CDR1 and CDR2 from the germline V gene are SGHVS and FNYEAQ. Written as DNA, the CDR3 is TGTGCCAGCAGTCCGGACAGGTCTAGCACAGATACGCAGTATTTT. Amino acids: CASSPDRSSTDTQYF. The variable domain in full, with the rest retrieved from reference TRBV7-6 and TRBJ2-3, is GAGVSQSPRYKVTKRGQDVALRCDPISGHVSLYWYRQALGQGPEFLTYFNYEAQQDKSGLPNDRFSAERPEGSISTLTIQRTEQRDSAMYRCASSPDRSSTDTQYFGPGTRLTVL.

This clone showed up just once. The V and J genes are TRBV7-9 and TRBJ2-2; possibly TRBD1 for D (5 bases). CDR1 and CDR2 from the germline V gene are SEHNR and FQNEAQ (reference sequence). This CDR3 spans 15 amino acids. Trimming took off 1 base at V and 5 bases at J, with 11 bases between the two ends. The CDR3 DNA reads as TGTGCCAGCAGCTTAGGAAGGGGTTTGACCGGGGAGCTGTTTTTT. It is translated as CASSLGRGLTGELFF.

The V call is TRBV11-3, the J call TRBJ2-1; TRBD2 agrees at 9 bases. This CDR3 spans 13 amino acids. V shed 5 bases and J 6 bases; nucleotides not matched to a gene: 2. The germline V gene has CDR1 SGHNT and CDR2 YENEEA. The CDR3 nucleotides are TGTGCCAGCAGCCTAGCGGGATCCAATGAGCAGTTCTTC. Its protein is CASSLAGSNEQFF.

CDR3 nucleotide sequence: TGCAGCGTTGACCTACAGGGGGCGATCGGGGAGACCCAGTACTTC. Its translation is CSVDLQGAIGETQYF. The gene calls are TRBV29-1 and TRBJ2-5; 9 nucleotides align to TRBD1. From germline, CDR1 is SQVTM and CDR2 ANQGSEA. V lost 3 bases, J lost 5 bases, and 10 bases stayed unmatched. The CDR3 totals 15 residues.

This chain connects TRBV27 to TRBJ1-5; D is perhaps TRBD1 (6 bases). Germline V gene sequence: CDR1 MNHEY, CDR2 SMNVEV (reference sequence). V gave up 4 bases and J gave up 1 base, with 17 bases separating them. The CDR3 covers 17 residues. Written as DNA, the CDR3 is TGTGCCAGCAGTTCTACAGGGAGCGGTATAAGCAATCAGCCCCAGCATTTT. Translated, it gives CASSSTGSGISNQPQHF.

The chain carries TRBV19 and TRBJ1-2; 8 positions agree with TRBD1. The CDR3 runs to 15 residues. Germline V lookup: CDR1 LNHDA, CDR2 SQIVND (reference sequence). The V gene end was trimmed by 10 bases and the J gene end by 2 bases; junction bases not matched to a gene: 12. CDR3: CATVFPGQENYGYTF. In DNA form, the CDR3 reads TGTGCCACAGTCTTCCCGGGACAGGAAAACTATGGCTACACCTTC. Drawing the rest from reference TRBV19 and TRBJ1-2, the complete variable domain is DGGITQSPKYLFRKEGQNVTLSCEQNLNHDAMYWYRQDPGQGLRLIYYSQIVNDFQKGDIAEGYSVSREKKESFPLTVTSAQKNPTAFYLCATVFPGQENYGYTFGSGTRLTVV.

The CDR3 here is CASSPVDRGGNEQFF. The CDR3 region has the DNA TGTGCCAGCAGCCCCGTAGACAGGGGAGGCAATGAGCAGTTCTTC. The J gene is TRBJ2-1, the V gene TRBV7-9, with 8 bases aligning to TRBD1. V was pared by 5 bases and J by 6 bases, with 9 bases of the junction left unmatched. The CDR3 totals 15 residues. Germline V CDR1 and CDR2: SEHNR, FQNEAQ (reference sequence). Together with reference TRBV7-9 and TRBJ2-1, the CDR3 gives the full variable domain: DTGVSQNPRHKITKRGQNVTFRCDPISEHNRLYWYRQTLGQGPEFLTYFQNEAQLEKSRLLSDRFSAERPKGSFSTLEIQRTEQGDSAMYLCASSPVDRGGNEQFFGPGTRLTVL.

The chain links TRBV7-3 to TRBJ2-1, with a possible D match to TRBD2 (7 bases). Germline V CDR1 and CDR2: SGHTA, FQGTGA. Trimming stripped 2 bases from V and 6 bases from J, with 14 bases between. The CDR3 is 15 amino acids. CDR3: CASSLGIGGLNEQFF. CDR3 nucleotide sequence: TGTGCCAGCAGCTTAGGGATCGGGGGGCTCAATGAGCAGTTCTTC.

This rearrangement joins TRBV13 to TRBJ1-1; D is ambiguous. The CDR3 has 12 residues. The V end lost 5 bases, the J end lost 5 bases, and 9 bases lay between the germline ends. CDR1 and CDR2 (germline): PRHDT, FYEKMQ (reference sequence). This chain's CDR3 is CASSRGGTEAFF. CDR3 in DNA: TGTGCCAGCAGCCGGGGAGGGACTGAAGCTTTCTTT.

This rearrangement joins TRBV7-9 to TRBJ1-6; D is ambiguous. The CDR3 totals 11 residues. V lost 4 bases, J lost 11 bases, and 6 bases lay in between. CDR1 is SEHNR and CDR2 is FQNEAQ in the germline V gene (reference sequence). For the CDR3, the DNA is TGTGCCAGCAGCTCCGGGACACCCCTCCACTTT. Amino acid sequence: CASSSGTPLHF.

The chain couples TRBV5-1 to TRBJ1-2, with 9 positions matching TRBD1. CDR3 length: 14 residues. The V gene end was trimmed by 6 bases and the J gene end by 4 bases; junction bases not matched to a gene: 7. Per the germline V gene, CDR1 is SGHRS and CDR2 is YFSETQ. CDR3 residues: CASTPTGGGYGYTF. CDR3 coding DNA: TGCGCCAGCACACCGACAGGGGGTGGCTATGGCTACACCTTC.

The CDR3 DNA reads TGTGCCTATGTTGGGGCCAACGTCCTGACTTTC. Translated: CAYVGANVLTF. The V call is TRBV7-9, the J call TRBJ2-6; D unclear. The CDR3 has 11 residues. The germline V gene has CDR1 SEHNR and CDR2 FQNEAQ (reference sequence). Trimming took off 11 bases at V and 3 bases at J, with 5 bases between the two ends.

The V and J genes are TRBV11-2 and TRBJ1-2; D gene unclear. CDR1 and CDR2 (germline): SGHAT, FQNNGV. This CDR3 comprises 14 residues. The V gene lost 1 base and the J gene lost 5 bases, with 11 bases spanning the gap. CDR3 loop: CASSLGWEGYGYTF. For the CDR3, the DNA is TGTGCCAGCAGCTTAGGCTGGGAGGGTTATGGCTACACCTTC.

This clone was seen a single time. The chain uses TRBV5-4 and TRBJ2-1; 10 bases are a match to TRBD2. V lost 2 bases and J lost 7; bases outside the gene matches: 12. CDR1 and CDR2 from the germline V gene are SGHNT and YYREEE (reference sequence). This CDR3 contains 17 residues. As DNA, the CDR3 is TGTGCCAGCAGCTTCGGGGATAGCGGGGGGCGTTTTAATGAGCAGTTCTTC. Encoded protein: CASSFGDSGGRFNEQFF. The complete variable domain, with remaining parts taken from reference TRBV5-4 and TRBJ2-1, reads ETGVTQSPTHLIKTRGQQVTLRCSSQSGHNTVSWYQQALGQGPQFIFQYYREEENGRGNFPPRFSGLQFPNYSSELNVNALELDDSALYLCASSFGDSGGRFNEQFFGPGTRLTVL.

The count of this clone is one. The chain employs TRBV13 and TRBJ2-5, with TRBD1 matching over 7 bases. V dropped 5 bases and J dropped 2; count of bases not matched to a gene: 8. This CDR3 region has 15 residues. Germline V CDR1 and CDR2: PRHDT, FYEKMQ (reference sequence). The CDR3: CASSPGDRAQETQYF. The CDR3 DNA sequence: TGTGCCAGCAGCCCCGGCGACAGGGCGCAAGAGACCCAGTACTTC.

The chain combines TRBV6-1 with TRBJ2-3; perhaps TRBD1 as D (7 bases). Germline CDR1 and CDR2: MNHNS and SASEGT. The CDR3 contains 15 residues. The germline V and J ends were trimmed by 7 bases and 3 bases, with 17 bases remaining between them. This chain's CDR3 is CASKSEGAWTDTQYF. In nucleotides, the CDR3 is TGTGCCAGCAAGTCGGAGGGGGCATGGACAGATACGCAGTATTTT.

The chain carries TRBV27 and TRBJ1-2, with D possibly being TRBD1 (5 bases). CDR1 is MNHEY, CDR2 SMNVEV, per germline (reference sequence). Trimming took 0 bases from V and 4 from J, leaving 12 bases between them. This CDR3 comprises 15 residues. CDR3 in DNA: TGTGCCAGCAGTTTATCGATGGGGGGGTCCTATGGCTACACCTTC. Translation: CASSLSMGGSYGYTF.

The chain uses TRBV6-1 and TRBJ1-1; D gene uncertain. Germline V gene lookup returns CDR1 MNHNS and CDR2 SASEGT. This CDR3 region has 13 residues. The V end lost 3 bases, the J end lost 2 bases, and 7 bases lay between the germline ends. The CDR3 sequence: CASSDVLNTEAFF. In nucleotides, the CDR3 is TGTGCCAGCAGTGATGTTCTTAACACTGAAGCTTTCTTT.

This chain connects TRBV7-8 to TRBJ2-3; maybe TRBD2 (6 bases). The V and J ends lost 4 bases and 1 base respectively, with 9 bases between them. Looked up from germline, CDR1 is SGHVS and CDR2 is FQNEAQ. The CDR3 runs 14 residues. This CDR3 is CASSSSVGTDTQYF. The CDR3 DNA reads TGTGCCAGCAGCTCTAGCGTAGGCACAGATACGCAGTATTTT. The full variable domain, with the rest looked up from reference TRBV7-8 and TRBJ2-3, is GAGVSQSPRYKVAKRGQDVALRCDPISGHVSLFWYQQALGQGPEFLTYFQNEAQLDKSGLPSDRFFAERPEGSVSTLKIQRTQQEDSAVYLCASSSSVGTDTQYFGPGTRLTVL.

This CDR3 is CASSQVFPDTQYF. The CDR3 DNA reads TGCGCCAGCAGCCAAGTTTTTCCGGATACGCAGTATTTT. The V and J genes are TRBV4-1 and TRBJ2-3; D ambiguous. The CDR3 spans 13 residues. The germline gives CDR1 MGHRA, CDR2 YSYEKL. Trimming cost V 1 base and J 6 bases, with 8 bases left between them.

This chain joins TRBV6-1 and TRBJ1-2, with TRBD1 matching over 7 bases. The CDR3 length is 15 residues. With 2 bases clipped from V and 4 bases from J, the junction kept 7 bases outside the gene matches. Germline loops: CDR1 MNHNS, CDR2 SASEGT. The CDR3 DNA follows: TGTGCCAGCAGTGAAACTACGACAGGGCTCTATGGCTACACCTTC. This encodes CASSETTTGLYGYTF.

The chain recombines TRBV7-6 with TRBJ1-1; TRBD1 is a possible D gene (5 bases). The germline gives CDR1 SGHVS, CDR2 FNYEAQ. V was clipped by 0 bases and J by 1 base, with 6 bases between them. This CDR3 comprises 14 residues. In nucleotides, the CDR3 is TGTGCCAGCAGCTTAGCAGGGGCGAACACTGAAGCTTTCTTT. It codes for CASSLAGANTEAFF.

The rearrangement links TRBV27 to TRBJ1-3; TRBD1 aligns across 9 bases. Losses at the gene ends were 5 bases for V and 4 bases for J; bases not matched to a gene: 9. Germline-derived CDR1 and CDR2 are MNHEY and SMNVEV (reference sequence). The CDR3 totals 16 residues. The chain's CDR3 is CASSPGTGTPGNTIYF. Here the CDR3 DNA reads TGTGCCAGCAGTCCCGGGACAGGGACACCCGGAAACACCATATATTTT.

The chain links TRBV27 to TRBJ1-4, with D perhaps matching TRBD1 (5 bases). V lost 6 bases and J 2 bases, leaving 7 bases between the germline ends. Germline V gene lookup returns CDR1 MNHEY and CDR2 SMNVEV (reference sequence). The CDR3 sequence is 13 residues long. This CDR3 is CASRGGTNEKLFF. The CDR3 DNA reads as TGTGCCAGCAGGGGGGGTACTAATGAAAAACTGTTTTTT. The full variable domain, rest sourced from reference TRBV27 and TRBJ1-4, is EAQVTQNPRYLITVTGKKLTVTCSQNMNHEYMSWYRQDPGLGLRQIYYSMNVEVTDKGDVPEGYKVSRKEKRNFPLILESPSPNQTSLYFCASRGGTNEKLFFGSGTQLSVL.

V and J are TRBV4-2 and TRBJ1-2; no definite D call. CDR3 length equals 14 residues. The ends were cut back, 0 bases at V and 4 bases at J, with 9 bases in the middle. The germline V gene encodes CDR1 LGHNA and CDR2 YNFKEQ. The CDR3 region has the DNA TGTGCCAGCAGCCAAGAGAAGGGAGGCTATGGCTACACCTTC. Amino acids: CASSQEKGGYGYTF.

The V gene is TRBV13, the J gene TRBJ2-3, with D perhaps TRBD1 (6 bases). The CDR3 is 15 residues long. V lost 3 bases and J lost 2, with 12 bases in between. CDR1 PRHDT and CDR2 FYEKMQ come from the germline V gene (reference sequence). The DNA of the CDR3 is TGTGCCAGCAGCTTCCGACAGGACGACACAGATACGCAGTATTTT. It specifies CASSFRQDDTDTQYF.

CDR3 sequence (DNA): TGCGCCAGCAGCCAAGTCAGAGACAGTGACGAGCAGTACTTC. It encodes CASSQVRDSDEQYF. V gene TRBV4-1 combines with J gene TRBJ2-7; tentatively, D is TRBD1 (5 bases). V dropped 1 base and J dropped 5 bases, with 12 bases sitting between them. This CDR3 has 14 residues. Germline V CDR1 and CDR2: MGHRA, YSYEKL.

The chain couples TRBV10-2 to TRBJ1-2; maybe TRBD1 (6 bases). The CDR3 runs 13 residues. The germline V gene has CDR1 WSHSY and CDR2 SAAADI. V lost 2 bases to trimming and J lost 6 bases, with 10 bases between them. The CDR3 spells CASSELRGNGYTF. For the CDR3, the DNA is TGCGCCAGCAGTGAGCTCAGGGGAAATGGCTACACCTTC.